These 9 T cell receptor beta chains came from one sample sequenced in a study of cytomegalovirus exposure and HLA in healthy donors. The method was immunoSEQ multiplex PCR; TCRdb's version includes in-frame clones alone and lacks a portion of them. The sample records 150,000 to 200,000 clones, approximately 84% being singletons. Specimen: PBMCs. All receptors come from a man aged 30-40 years in good health and CMV-seropositive.

The genes are TRBV19 and TRBJ2-1; tentative D call: TRBD2 (7 bases). CDR1 is LNHDA and CDR2 is SQIVND in the germline V gene (reference sequence). The CDR3 is 13 amino acids. The V and J ends lost 3 bases and 9 bases respectively, with 12 bases between them. The CDR3 bases are TGTGCCAGTAGTATTGGGGGGGCGGGTGAGCAGTTCTTC. Translating it yields CASSIGGAGEQFF.

V usage is TRBV5-1 and J usage is TRBJ2-3; a weak D match, TRBD2 (5 bases). This CDR3 has 14 amino acids. CDR1 SGHRS and CDR2 YFSETQ come from the germline V gene. V lost 0 bases and J lost 4, with 9 bases in between. Here the CDR3 reads CASSLERDADTQYF. For the CDR3, the DNA is TGCGCCAGCAGCTTGGAGAGGGATGCAGATACGCAGTATTTT.

The chain couples TRBV2 to TRBJ2-7, with 10 bases matching TRBD2. This CDR3 contains 15 residues. CDR1 and CDR2 from the germline V gene are SNHLY and FYNNEI. V gave up 8 bases and J gave up 4 bases; unmatched junction bases: 11. CDR3 sequence reads: CASGLQRGGMYEQYF. The CDR3 coding sequence is TGTGCCAGCGGGCTGCAGCGGGGGGGAATGTACGAGCAGTACTTC.

This chain uses TRBV7-3 with TRBJ2-6; 9 bases match TRBD1. Germline V CDR1 and CDR2: SGHTA, FQGTGA. With 5 bases clipped from V and 13 bases from J, the junction kept 12 bases outside the gene matches. This CDR3 is 15 amino acids long. This chain's CDR3 is CASSVYRDRVEVLTF. CDR3 bases: TGTGCCAGCAGCGTATACCGGGACAGGGTAGAAGTCCTGACTTTC.

V is TRBV25-1 and J is TRBJ1-6; D unresolved. The germline CDR1 and CDR2 sequences are MGHDK and SYGVNS. The CDR3 runs 15 residues. The V and J ends lost 8 bases and 0 bases respectively, with 11 bases between them. The CDR3, as DNA: TGTGCCAGCGGTTTAAGTAGCTCCTATAATTCACCCCTCCACTTT. Amino acid sequence: CASGLSSSYNSPLHF.

This sequence joins TRBV18 and TRBJ2-1, with a tentative D call TRBD1 (6 bases). Germline V gives CDR1 KGHSH, CDR2 LQKENI. The CDR3 contains 11 residues. V was trimmed by 6 bases and J by 9 bases, leaving 9 bases between them. The CDR3 DNA reads as TGTGCCAGCTCGGCAGGGGTTGAGCAGTTCTTC. Encoded protein: CASSAGVEQFF.

The rearrangement uses TRBV7-2 and TRBJ1-1, with D hard to call. CDR3 length: 15 residues. With 4 bases removed from V and 2 bases from J, the gap between germline ends came to 14 bases. Per the germline V gene, CDR1 is SGHTA and CDR2 is FQGNSA. The DNA of the CDR3 is TGTGCCAGCAGCTCCCAGACACCTTCTAACACTGAAGCTTTCTTT. It is translated as CASSSQTPSNTEAFF. The complete variable domain, with remaining parts taken from reference TRBV7-2 and TRBJ1-1, reads GAGVSQSPSNKVTEKGKDVELRCDPISGHTALYWYRQSLGQGLEFLIYFQGNSAPDKSGLPSDRFSAERTGGSVSTLTIQRTQQEDSAVYLCASSSQTPSNTEAFFGQGTRLTVV.

The CDR3 region is CASSAGSNTEAFF. CDR3 sequence (DNA): TGTGCCAGCAGCGCCGGGTCGAACACTGAAGCTTTCTTT. The rearrangement links TRBV7-2 to TRBJ1-1; D gene ambiguous. Germline loops: CDR1 SGHTA, CDR2 FQGNSA. V lost 5 bases and J lost 1, with 8 bases in between. The CDR3 loop spans 13 amino acids.

This rearrangement joins TRBV2 to TRBJ1-1; TRBD1 is a possible D gene (6 bases). Germline CDR1 SNHLY, CDR2 FYNNEI. V was trimmed by 7 bases and J by 0 bases, leaving 27 bases between them. The CDR3 is 19 residues long. For the CDR3, the DNA is TGTGCCAGCATGGCGCGCACAGGGTCCTCGACTTTGATGAACACTGAAGCTTTCTTT. Protein product: CASMARTGSSTLMNTEAFF. Complete variable domain (other parts from reference TRBV2 and TRBJ1-1): EPEVTQTPSHQVTQMGQEVILRCVPISNHLYFYWYRQILGQKVEFLVSFYNNEISEKSEIFDDQFSVERPDGSNFTLKIRSTKLEDSAMYFCASMARTGSSTLMNTEAFFGQGTRLTVV.